This T cell receptor (beta chain) was retrieved from a study of regulatory T cells in long-lasting Graves disease. The time point is: persistent/refractory GD, antithyroid drugs over 5 years with positive TRAb. PBMCs were the source of the RNA used for TCR sequencing. Arm-PCR of CDR3 regions and iRepertoire HTBI primers were the basis on which TCR beta libraries were built. As handled by the study authors: Identified segments across samples numbered about 60 TRBV and roughly 15 TRBJ. One entry per CDR3 protein results from TCRdb running MiXCR on the multiplex PCR reads. TCRdb's processing, not the study's, gives the V and J calls here. The sample records about 660,000 distinct CDR3 sequences, around 30% being singletons. Study-wide results and limits: It was in persistent disease that TRBV28, TRBJ1-2 and TRBJ2-5 were favored.

The germline V gene has CDR1 LNHDA and CDR2 SQIVND (reference sequence). The CDR3 has 16 residues. V was pared by 1 base and J by 0 bases, with 4 bases of the junction left unmatched. A remark on this clonotype: No antigen is known for it.

The chain joins TRBV19 to TRBJ2-3; TRBD1 aligns across 7 bases. This clonotype originated in a female donor with Graves disease. The material was peripheral blood mononuclear cells (PBMCs), obtained when the disease was refractory, from a patient treated with antithyroid drugs. CDR3 in amino acids: CASSIAPGQSTDTQYF. In DNA, the CDR3 is TGTGCCAGTAGTATAGCTCCGGGACAGAGCACAGATACGCAGTATTTT.